Below are 23 T cell receptor beta chains sequenced from a single sample in a study of CD8+CD57+ T cells in acquired aplastic anemia (dated by TCRdb to the late 2010s). Flow cytometry had shown CD8+CD57+ cell expansion in the patients selected for sequencing. The data were produced on an Illumina HiSeq 2000. Genomic DNA was used as template for profiling of TCR beta VDJ combinations and CDR3 sequences. The raw public reads went through TCRdb reprocessing: fastp at Q25, MiXCR clone calling, in-frame beta chains kept. Every distinct CDR3 protein forms one entry, paired with its most common genes and DNA. A total of approximately 220,000 distinct CDR3 sequences appear in this sample, approximately 45% of them only once. The ten largest clones take up roughly 8% of the sample. Sequencing was done on a sample of sorted CD4+, CD8+, or CD8+CD57+ T cells (not recorded which) from PBMCs. These receptors originate from a human donor with aplastic anemia.

About this clonotype itself: A much larger clone lies a single base off, so this may be a read error. The chain couples TRBV20-1 to TRBJ2-1; TRBD2 aligns across 8 bases. The CDR3 length is 17 residues. Unmatched junction bases numbered 15, after V lost 0 bases and J lost 8 bases. Germline CDR1 DFQATT, CDR2 SNEGSKA (reference sequence). The CDR3 DNA reads TGCAGTGCTAGAGATTCCCAAACTAGCGGCCCCGGGTATGAGCAGTTCTTC. This encodes CSARDSQTSGPGYEQFF.

Comments on this clonotype: A much larger clone differs by one base, so this may be a read error. The gene calls are TRBV28 and TRBJ1-5; TRBD1 matches at 11 bases. V was pared by 6 bases and J by 2 bases, with 3 bases of the junction left unmatched. CDR3 length: 15 amino acids. CDR1 and CDR2 (germline): MDHEN, SYDVKM. The CDR3 sequence: CASRGTGGRNQPQHF. The CDR3 nucleotides are TGTGCCAGCAGAGGGACAGGGGGTCGCAATCAGCCCCAGCATTTT. Full variable domain (remainder filled in from reference TRBV28 and TRBJ1-5): DVKVTQSSRYLVKRTGEKVFLECVQDMDHENMFWYRQDPGLGLRLIYFSYDVKMKEKGDIPEGYSVSREKKERFSLILESASTNQTSMYLCASRGTGGRNQPQHFGDGTRLSIL.

About this clonotype itself: A much larger clonotype is one base distant, so this may be a read error. The final CDR3 position lacks the conserved phenylalanine or tryptophan, pointing to a likely read error. V is TRBV7-2 and J is TRBJ2-1; perhaps TRBD2 as D (6 bases). Germline V gene lookup returns CDR1 SGHTA and CDR2 FQGNSA. Trimming removed 10 bases at V and 5 bases at J, with 9 bases between. The CDR3 has 11 residues. CDR3 bases: TGTGCCACGGGGGAACACAATGAGCAGTTCCTC. This codes for CATGEHNEQFL.

As concerns this clonotype: A much larger clone lies a single base off, so this may be a read error. The chain employs TRBV10-3 and TRBJ1-3; no reliable D call. With 5 bases removed from V and 4 bases from J, the gap between germline ends came to 15 bases. Germline V gives CDR1 ENHRY, CDR2 SYGVKD. CDR3 length: 15 amino acids. The CDR3 bases are TGTGCCATCAGTTACTTAGGTGGCGGAGGAAACACCATATATTTT. Its translation is CAISYLGGGGNTIYF.

Note on this clonotype: A much larger clone differs from this one at a single base, so this may be a read error. The J gene is TRBJ1-3, the V gene TRBV6-5, with unresolved D. Trimming stripped 0 bases from V and 4 bases from J, with 13 bases between. Germline V gene lookup returns CDR1 MNHEY and CDR2 SVGAGI. The CDR3 is 16 amino acids. CDR3 DNA: TGTGCCAGCAGTTACTCGGCTGATCACCCCGGAAACACCATATATTTT. It yields the protein CASSYSADHPGNTIYF.

This clonotype was seen just once. The chain is built from TRBV2 and TRBJ2-3, with a tentative D call TRBD1 (6 bases). This CDR3 is built from 13 residues. The germline V gene encodes CDR1 SNHLY and CDR2 FYNNEI. Trimming removed 4 bases at V and 7 bases at J, with 12 bases between. The CDR3 is CASSVPDSYTQYF. CDR3 nucleotides: TGTGCCAGCAGTGTCCCGGACAGCTATACGCAGTATTTT.

On this clonotype itself: The germline gene is not matched at one end of the junction; a read error may be the cause. The chain joins TRBV15 to TRBJ1-6; 7 positions match TRBD1. The CDR3 covers 18 residues. Germline lookup yields CDR1 LNHNV and CDR2 YYDKDF (reference sequence). In nucleotides, the CDR3 is TGTGCTACCAGCAGAGCTACAGGGGATGGGGCCAACAATTCACCCCTCCACTTT. The encoded protein is CATSRATGDGANNSPLHF.

This clonotype occurred once. This chain links TRBV4-3 with TRBJ1-5; TRBD1 matches 7 bases. V dropped 1 base and J dropped 4; count of bases not matched to a gene: 7. This CDR3 comprises 16 residues. Germline CDR1 and CDR2: LGHNA and YSLEER. CDR3 amino acids: CASSQVLGQNNQPQHF. The CDR3 nucleotides are TGCGCCAGCAGCCAAGTCCTGGGACAGAATAATCAGCCCCAGCATTTT.

The J gene is TRBJ2-1, the V gene TRBV6-1; D may be TRBD2 (6 bases). V lost 8 bases, J lost 7 bases, and 18 bases lay in between. Germline CDR1 reads MNHNS; CDR2 reads SASEGT. There are 14 residues in the CDR3. The CDR3 region has the DNA TGTGCCAGCGCCCGGGACTGGGTCGGGAATGAGCAGTTCTTC. Its translation is CASARDWVGNEQFF.

The chain couples TRBV7-2 to TRBJ2-1, with TRBD2 as a possible D gene (6 bases). Trimming left V 0 bases short and J 8 bases short, with 11 bases between. The CDR3 runs to 14 residues. Germline CDR1 reads SGHTA; CDR2 reads FQGNSA. The DNA of the CDR3 is TGTGCCAGCAGCTTAGCACTAGCTAACGATGAGCAGTTCTTC. Protein product: CASSLALANDEQFF. The whole variable domain, remainder taken from reference TRBV7-2 and TRBJ2-1, is GAGVSQSPSNKVTEKGKDVELRCDPISGHTALYWYRQSLGQGLEFLIYFQGNSAPDKSGLPSDRFSAERTGGSVSTLTIQRTQQEDSAVYLCASSLALANDEQFFGPGTRLTVL.

The V call is TRBV15, the J call TRBJ1-5; D is possibly TRBD1 (5 bases). This CDR3 has 14 residues. Germline V CDR1 and CDR2: LNHNV, YYDKDF (reference sequence). With 2 bases removed from V and 3 bases from J, the gap between germline ends came to 8 bases. The CDR3 protein is CATSRNRHNQPQHF. CDR3 DNA: TGTGCCACCAGCAGAAACAGGCACAATCAGCCCCAGCATTTT.

In its sample, this clonotype was seen many times. The chain carries TRBV20-1 and TRBJ1-1; 7 nucleotides agree with TRBD1. This CDR3 comprises 12 residues. V gave up 2 bases and J gave up 5 bases; unmatched junction bases: 2. Germline V gives CDR1 DFQATT, CDR2 SNEGSKA (reference sequence). CDR3 amino acids: CSARQGETEAFF. The CDR3 DNA follows: TGCAGTGCTAGACAGGGGGAGACTGAAGCTTTCTTT.

This clonotype showed up many times. This rearrangement joins TRBV5-1 to TRBJ2-7; TRBD1 aligns across 7 bases. This CDR3 has 15 amino acids. V was pared by 2 bases and J by 2 bases, with 7 bases of the junction left unmatched. Germline CDR1 reads SGHRS; CDR2 reads YFSETQ. In DNA form, the CDR3 reads TGCGCCAGCAGCTTATACGGGACAGAGACCTACGAGCAGTACTTC. Protein product: CASSLYGTETYEQYF.

The sample holds one count of this clonotype. At one end the junction does not follow the germline gene, possibly because of a read error. CDR3 coding DNA: TGTGCCAGCAGCGTAGCAGGGGACCAGTACTTC. This gives the protein CASSVAGDQYF. J is TRBJ2-7 and V is TRBV7-8; weak D call: TRBD1 (6 bases). Germline values: CDR1 SGHVS, CDR2 FQNEAQ. CDR3 length: 11 amino acids.

This clonotype was detected only a few times. The chain combines TRBV9 with TRBJ2-1, with 13 bases that match TRBD2. Germline CDR1 reads SGDLS; CDR2 reads YYNGEE. The CDR3 is made up of 19 amino acids. V lost 0 bases, J lost 7 bases, and 13 bases stayed unmatched. Here the CDR3 reads CASSVVRRELAGGPNEQFF. In DNA, the CDR3 is TGTGCCAGCAGCGTAGTCCGGCGTGAACTAGCGGGGGGGCCAAATGAGCAGTTCTTC.

V gene TRBV9 combines with J gene TRBJ1-1; 7 nucleotides line up with TRBD1. Germline CDR1 SGDLS, CDR2 YYNGEE. V trimming: 2 bases; J trimming: 1 base; junction bases outside the gene matches: 14. The CDR3 length is 18 residues. In DNA, the CDR3 is TGTGCCAGCAGCGTCGGTCTCCTCAAGACAGGGCCGAACACTGAAGCTTTCTTT. The encoded protein is CASSVGLLKTGPNTEAFF.

Comment on this clonotype: The junction shows a germline mismatch at one end, possibly a read error. The V gene is TRBV24-1, the J gene TRBJ1-2; 7 bases match TRBD1. This CDR3 comprises 12 residues. CDR1 and CDR2 (germline): KGHDR, SFDVKD. CDR3 sequence (DNA): TGTGCCACCAGTGAAGTTGGCCGGGACAGCCTCTTC. This encodes CATSEVGRDSLF.

This clonotype has a count of ten or more. The chain carries TRBV29-1 and TRBJ2-2; unclear D gene. With 8 bases removed from V and 3 bases from J, the gap between germline ends came to 10 bases. This CDR3 comprises 12 residues. Germline CDR1 and CDR2: SQVTM and ANQGSEA. The CDR3 DNA follows: TGCAGCCTAATTCAGGACACCGGGGAGCTGTTTTTT. Translation: CSLIQDTGELFF.

This clonotype was observed many times. The chain carries TRBV24-1 and TRBJ2-2, with 9 bases aligning to TRBD1. The CDR3 consists of 16 residues. V lost 8 bases to trimming and J lost 5 bases; unmatched junction nucleotides: 11. Germline values: CDR1 KGHDR, CDR2 SFDVKD. CDR3 amino acids: CATKAPDRGETGELFF. The CDR3 nucleotides read TGTGCCACCAAAGCCCCGGACAGGGGTGAGACCGGGGAGCTGTTTTTT.

This clonotype was detected only a few times. This may be a read error, as it is one base from a much larger clone. The CDR3 DNA reads TGTGCCAGCAGCTTTTTAGCAGGGCGGTTTACTGAAGCTTTCTTT. As protein: CASSFLAGRFTEAFF. J is TRBJ1-1 and V is TRBV7-8, with D perhaps TRBD1 (5 bases). The CDR3 consists of 15 residues. Germline values: CDR1 SGHVS, CDR2 FQNEAQ. The ends were cut back, 3 bases at V and 5 bases at J, with 16 bases in the middle.

As to this clonotype: One base away lies a much larger clone, so this may be a sequencing read error. DNA for the CDR3: TGCGCCAGCAGCTTGGGTGGGCTCGTGGACTATGGCGACACCTTC. This encodes CASSLGGLVDYGDTF. The gene calls are TRBV5-1 and TRBJ1-2; D is unresolved. Germline loops: CDR1 SGHRS, CDR2 YFSETQ. The CDR3 has 15 amino acids.

As for this clonotype: This may be a read error: a much more frequent sequence differs by one nucleotide. The chain recombines TRBV30 with TRBJ1-2; no definite D call. The CDR3 has 12 residues. CDR1 is GTSNPN, CDR2 SVGIG, per germline (reference sequence). The CDR3 protein is CAWSSTNCGYTF. DNA for the CDR3: TGTGCCTGGAGTTCCACTAACTGTGGCTACACCTTC.

This clonotype has more than one count but fewer than ten. The germline gene is not matched at one end of the junction; a read error may be the cause. The rearrangement joins TRBV7-3 to TRBJ2-3; TRBD1 is a possible D gene (5 bases). The CDR3 runs to 14 residues. Germline V gene lookup returns CDR1 SGHTA and CDR2 FQGTGA. The CDR3 DNA reads TGCGCCAGCAGCCTCTACTTTTTCACAGGTACGCAGTATTTT. The encoded protein is CASSLYFFTGTQYF.